This T cell receptor (beta chain) was sequenced during a study of blood T cell repertoires in COVID-19. Germline CDR1 and CDR2: MGHDK and SYGVNS. The V end was cut by 0 bases, the J end by 1 base, with 9 bases between. This CDR3 contains 15 residues. Original data processing: Reference gene primer amplification gave nucleated cell count estimates. Using immunoSEQ multiplex PCR, the repertoire was profiled, and TCRdb retains in-frame clones only, with some absent. V and J calls and clone size follow that table, whereas D and trimming were derived from the DNA. This sample carries hundreds of thousands of clones, roughly 88% of them seen once, and the ten largest clones take over 1.1%. This clone showed up just once.

The chain carries TRBV25-1 and TRBJ1-1; the D gene is possibly TRBD1 (5 bases). The TCR originated in a woman aged 25 to 39 with active or convalescent COVID-19. Sequenced sample: peripheral blood. The DNA of the CDR3 is TGTGCCAGCAGTGAATACGGTAGGGGGAACACTGAAGCTTTCTTT. Translation gives CASSEYGRGNTEAFF. Looking up the rest from reference TRBV25-1 and TRBJ1-1 gives the full variable domain: EADIYQTPRYLVIGTGKKITLECSQTMGHDKMYWYQQDPGMELHLIHYSYGVNSTEKGDLSSESTVSRIRTEHFPLTLESARPSHTSQYLCASSEYGRGNTEAFFGQGTRLTVV.